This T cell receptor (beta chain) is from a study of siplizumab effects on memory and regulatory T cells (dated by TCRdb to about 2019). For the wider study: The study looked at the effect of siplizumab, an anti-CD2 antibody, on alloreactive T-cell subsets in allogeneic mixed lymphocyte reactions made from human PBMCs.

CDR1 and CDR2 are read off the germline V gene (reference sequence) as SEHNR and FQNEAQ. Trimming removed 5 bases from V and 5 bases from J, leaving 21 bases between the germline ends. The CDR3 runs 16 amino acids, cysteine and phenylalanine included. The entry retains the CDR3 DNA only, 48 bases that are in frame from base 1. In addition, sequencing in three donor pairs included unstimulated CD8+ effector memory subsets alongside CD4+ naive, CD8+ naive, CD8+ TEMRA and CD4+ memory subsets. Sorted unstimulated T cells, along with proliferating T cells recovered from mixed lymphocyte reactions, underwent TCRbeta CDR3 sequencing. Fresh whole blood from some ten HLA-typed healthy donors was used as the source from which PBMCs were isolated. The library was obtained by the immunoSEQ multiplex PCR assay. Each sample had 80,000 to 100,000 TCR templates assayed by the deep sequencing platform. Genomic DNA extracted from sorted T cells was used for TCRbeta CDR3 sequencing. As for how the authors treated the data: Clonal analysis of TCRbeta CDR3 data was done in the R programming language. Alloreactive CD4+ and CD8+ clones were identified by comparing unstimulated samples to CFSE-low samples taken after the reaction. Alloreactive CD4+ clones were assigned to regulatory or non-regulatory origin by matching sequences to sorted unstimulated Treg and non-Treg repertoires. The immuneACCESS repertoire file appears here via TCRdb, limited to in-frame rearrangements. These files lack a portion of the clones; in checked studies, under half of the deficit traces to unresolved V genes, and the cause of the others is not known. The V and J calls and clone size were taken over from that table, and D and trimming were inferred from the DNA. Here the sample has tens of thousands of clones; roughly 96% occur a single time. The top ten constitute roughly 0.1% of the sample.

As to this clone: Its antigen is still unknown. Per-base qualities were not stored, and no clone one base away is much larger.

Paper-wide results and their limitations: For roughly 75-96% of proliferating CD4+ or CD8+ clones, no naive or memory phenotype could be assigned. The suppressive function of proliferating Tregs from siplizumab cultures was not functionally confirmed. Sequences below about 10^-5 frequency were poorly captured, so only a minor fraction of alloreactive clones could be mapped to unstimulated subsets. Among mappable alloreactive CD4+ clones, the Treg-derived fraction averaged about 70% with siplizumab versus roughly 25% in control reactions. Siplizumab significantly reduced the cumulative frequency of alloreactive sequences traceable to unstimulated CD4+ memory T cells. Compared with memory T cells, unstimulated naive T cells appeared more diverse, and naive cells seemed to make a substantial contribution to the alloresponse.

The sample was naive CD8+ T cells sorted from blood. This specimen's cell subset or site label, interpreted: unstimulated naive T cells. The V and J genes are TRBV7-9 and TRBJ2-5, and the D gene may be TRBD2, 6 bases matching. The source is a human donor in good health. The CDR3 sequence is CASSPGVFGRDETQYF. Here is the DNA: TGTGCCAGCAGCCCGGGGGTGTTCGGCAGGGACGAGACCCAGTACTTC.